The 19 T cell receptor beta chains below were found in one sample sequenced in a study of blood T cells in healthy people across ages. Combining a sample-barcoded 5' primer with a J-beta primer mix, a second PCR ran for roughly 6 to 11 cycles. MiXCR, run by TCRdb on the 5' RACE reads, gives a single entry per CDR3 protein. The sample has 850,000 or so distinct CDR3 sequences, 25% to 35% seen once. The sample consisted of blood. These receptors all come from a woman of 80 years or more in good health.

This clonotype has ten or more counts. V is TRBV9 and J is TRBJ2-3; no clear D. The CDR3 is made up of 13 amino acids. CDR1 SGDLS and CDR2 YYNGEE come from the germline V gene. Deletions cut 1 base from V and 4 bases from J, with 7 bases between. CDR3 in amino acids: CASSVREADTQYF. The CDR3 nucleotides read TGTGCCAGCAGCGTAAGGGAAGCAGATACGCAGTATTTT.

Worth noting for this clonotype: A much larger clone lies one base from this, so it may be a read error. This chain links TRBV6-5 with TRBJ2-1, with 7 bases aligning to TRBD2. This CDR3 spans 17 amino acids. V shed 0 bases and J 13 bases; nucleotides not matched to a gene: 18. Germline values: CDR1 MNHEY, CDR2 SVGAGI. This chain's CDR3 is CASSYSPQRGAYGDQFF. The CDR3 bases are TGTGCCAGCAGTTACTCACCCCAGCGGGGTGCCTATGGAGACCAGTTCTTC.

With regard to this clonotype: This clone may be a read error of a much larger clone one base away. The V call is TRBV7-2, the J call TRBJ2-1; tentative D call: TRBD1 (6 bases). Gene TRBJ2-7 matches the end of the DNA better, so the J call may be wrong. CDR3 length equals 15 residues. Germline V gives CDR1 SGHTA, CDR2 FQGNSA. CDR3 DNA sequence: TGTGCCAGCAGCACCCGGGCAGGGGCATACAATGAGCAGTACTTC. The encoded protein is CASSTRAGAYNEQYF.

The chain couples TRBV4-1 to TRBJ2-5; D possibly corresponds to TRBD2 (6 bases). Germline values: CDR1 MGHRA, CDR2 YSYEKL. V lost 0 bases and J 5 bases, leaving 16 bases between the germline ends. CDR3 length: 16 residues. The CDR3 sequence: CASSQERGPGCETQYF. The CDR3 coding sequence is TGCGCCAGCAGCCAAGAGCGGGGACCGGGTTGCGAGACCCAGTACTTC.

This clonotype has just a few counts. A much larger clone lies one base from this, so it may be a read error. V usage is TRBV25-1 and J usage is TRBJ2-7; D may be TRBD2 (6 bases). From germline, CDR1 is MGHDK and CDR2 SYGVNS. Trimming left V 8 bases short and J 7 bases short, with 21 bases between. The CDR3 runs to 14 residues. CDR3 region: CASGGAGPYNEQYF. As DNA, the CDR3 is TGTGCCAGCGGCGGGGCAGGGCCCTACAATGAGCAGTACTTC.

This clonotype was counted a few times. One end of the junction is discordant with germline, which a read error may explain. The V call is TRBV24-1, the J call TRBJ2-3; D gene uncertain. The CDR3 is made up of 16 amino acids. Per germline, CDR1 KGHDR and CDR2 SFDVKD. Written as DNA, the CDR3 is TGTGCCACCAGTGATTTAAGACGCGATAGCACAGATGCGCAGTATTTT. Protein sequence: CATSDLRRDSTDAQYF.

A remark on this clonotype: A much larger clone lies a single base off, so this may be a read error. This chain joins TRBV20-1 and TRBJ2-5, with no clear D. The CDR3 runs to 14 residues. V was cut by 6 bases and J by 1 base, with 15 bases left in between. CDR1 is DFQATT and CDR2 is SNEGSKA in the germline V gene (reference sequence). This CDR3 reads CSAATLGLQETQYF. CDR3 bases: TGCAGTGCCGCCACTCTAGGGCTCCAAGAGACCCAGTACTTC.

As to this clonotype: This may be a read error, as it is one base from a much larger clone. The chain has TRBV7-2 and TRBJ2-7; D is possibly TRBD1 (5 bases). The CDR3 loop spans 14 amino acids. Trimming cost V 1 base and J 7 bases, with 14 bases left between them. Germline CDR1 reads SGHTA; CDR2 reads FQGNSA. In DNA form, the CDR3 reads TGTGCCAGCAGCTTAGTTGCAGGGAATAATGAGCAGTACTTC. It translates to CASSLVAGNNEQYF.

This clonotype was seen a few times. The chain joins TRBV7-2 to TRBJ2-1, with a weak D call TRBD2 (7 bases). Germline V CDR1 and CDR2: SGHTA, FQGNSA. CDR3 length: 15 residues. Between the trimmed V and J ends, which lost 2 bases and 13 bases, there was a span of 21 bases. CDR3 sequence: CASSLRGGHQETQFF. In DNA, the CDR3 is TGTGCCAGCAGCTTAAGGGGGGGCCACCAAGAGACCCAGTTCTTC.

This clonotype occurred many times. V is TRBV30 and J is TRBJ1-3, with D uncertain. CDR3 length: 13 residues. Germline V gives CDR1 GTSNPN, CDR2 SVGIG (reference sequence). V was clipped by 4 bases and J by 2 bases, with 9 bases between them. The CDR3 reads CAWKSAAGNTIYF. The CDR3 DNA sequence: TGTGCCTGGAAGAGCGCAGCTGGAAACACCATATATTTT.

The sample holds one count of this clonotype. The chain carries TRBV27 and TRBJ2-6; the D gene is possibly TRBD1 (5 bases). The germline V gene encodes CDR1 MNHEY and CDR2 SMNVEV (reference sequence). V was trimmed by 1 base and J by 8 bases, leaving 15 bases between them. The CDR3 covers 16 residues. The CDR3 loop reads CASSLFRLSGTNVLTF. DNA for the CDR3: TGTGCCAGCAGTTTATTCCGGTTATCAGGGACCAACGTCCTGACTTTC.

This rearrangement joins TRBV6-1 to TRBJ2-3; D unclear. V was cut by 1 base and J by 5 bases, with 19 bases left in between. This CDR3 has 17 residues. The germline V gene encodes CDR1 MNHNS and CDR2 SASEGT. The CDR3 protein is CASSEGSWSAGIDTQYF. In nucleotides, the CDR3 is TGTGCCAGCAGTGAAGGGAGTTGGAGCGCTGGGATAGATACGCAGTATTTT.

This clonotype was observed at least ten times. The V and J genes are TRBV25-1 and TRBJ1-5; D ambiguous. This CDR3 contains 12 residues. The germline CDR1 and CDR2 sequences are MGHDK and SYGVNS. V lost 4 bases and J lost 4, with 5 bases in between. The CDR3 DNA follows: TGTGCCAGCAGTGGACCAAATCAGCCCCAGCATTTT. It encodes CASSGPNQPQHF.

The table lists this clonotype with many counts. The rearrangement uses TRBV10-3 and TRBJ2-1; D gene unclear. With 3 bases removed from V and 10 bases from J, the gap between germline ends came to 19 bases. CDR1 is ENHRY, CDR2 SYGVKD, per germline. CDR3 length: 15 residues. The CDR3 DNA sequence: TGTGCCATCAGTGATGGGCTGGAGAGTGGTGTCGAGCAGTTCTTC. The encoded protein is CAISDGLESGVEQFF.

The chain employs TRBV6-1 and TRBJ2-3; possibly TRBD1 for D (6 bases). The V gene's germline CDR1 is MNHNS and CDR2 SASEGT. The CDR3 is 12 amino acids. V dropped 5 bases and J dropped 5 bases, with 8 bases sitting between them. CDR3 protein: CASSTDRDTQYF. Written as DNA, the CDR3 is TGTGCCAGCAGTACGGACAGAGATACGCAGTATTTT.

Here the CDR3 reads CASTIVANTGELFF. CDR3 nucleotides: TGTGCCAGCACCATTGTCGCGAACACCGGGGAGCTGTTTTTT. The J gene is TRBJ2-2, the V gene TRBV6-1, with D hard to call. V lost 7 bases and J 0 bases, leaving 9 bases between the germline ends. The CDR3 is made up of 14 amino acids. The germline CDR1 and CDR2 sequences are MNHNS and SASEGT.

V usage is TRBV30 and J usage is TRBJ2-2; TRBD1 or TRBD2 may be the D gene (5 bases each). CDR1 and CDR2 (germline): GTSNPN, SVGIG (reference sequence). Trimming left V 2 bases short and J 6 bases short, with 16 bases between. The CDR3 is 15 residues long. The CDR3 DNA reads as TGTGCCTGGAGTTGGGGTAGGACGGGACCCGGGGAGCTGTTTTTT. Residues: CAWSWGRTGPGELFF.

About this clonotype: This is likely a read error, given that the CDR3 carries no conserved phenylalanine or tryptophan at its end. The J gene is TRBJ1-6, the V gene TRBV3-1; 7 positions match TRBD1. Germline-derived CDR1 and CDR2 are LGHDT and YNNKEL (reference sequence). The CDR3 has 16 residues. Trimming removed 3 bases from V and 7 bases from J; junction bases left unmatched: 9. CDR3 sequence (DNA): TGTGCCAGCAGCCACCTCCAGGGGGGTGGGAATTCACCCCTCCACCTT. This translates into CASSHLQGGGNSPLHL.

The chain joins TRBV5-4 to TRBJ2-5; tentatively, D is TRBD1 (6 bases). The CDR3 length is 14 residues. Germline CDR1 and CDR2: SGHNT and YYREEE (reference sequence). Trimming removed 10 bases from V and 0 bases from J, with 16 bases in between. The CDR3 coding sequence is TGTGCCTGCAAGGACCGGGACAACCAAGAGACCCAGTACTTC. Its translation: CACKDRDNQETQYF.